Each of the 20 T cell receptor beta chains below was sequenced from the same sample in a study of blood T cell repertoires in COVID-19. The data were produced by immunoSEQ multiplex PCR, yet TCRdb's version contains in-frame clones alone and is incomplete. The data show approximately 300,000 clones, roughly 86% seen once. The sample consisted of peripheral blood. Receptors originate from a woman between 45 and 60 years old with acute or convalescent COVID-19.

V is TRBV6-2 or TRBV6-3 and J is TRBJ2-1; 14 bases map to TRBD2. Trimming took 4 bases from V and 9 from J; bases not matched to a gene: 8. Germline V gene lookup returns CDR1 MNHEY and CDR2 SVGEGT. The CDR3 covers 16 residues. The CDR3 DNA follows: TGTGCCAGCAGTTCTCCTGGGACTAGCGGGAGAGGTGAGCAGTTCTTC. Its translation: CASSSPGTSGRGEQFF.

The CDR3 DNA is TGTGCCAGCAGTTCCGGGACAGGGCTCACTGGGGCCAACGTCCTGACTTTC. Translated, it gives CASSSGTGLTGANVLTF. This rearrangement joins TRBV27 to TRBJ2-6; TRBD1 agrees at 9 bases. Germline V gene data show CDR1 as MNHEY and CDR2 as SMNVEV (reference sequence). Trimming cost V 4 bases and J 2 bases; bases outside gene matches: 6. The CDR3 has 17 residues. Full variable domain (rest looked up from reference TRBV27 and TRBJ2-6): EAQVTQNPRYLITVTGKKLTVTCSQNMNHEYMSWYRQDPGLGLRQIYYSMNVEVTDKGDVPEGYKVSRKEKRNFPLILESPSPNQTSLYFCASSSGTGLTGANVLTFGAGSRLTVL.

The chain uses TRBV5-5 and TRBJ1-1; 8 nucleotides agree with TRBD1. Germline V CDR1 and CDR2: SGHKS, YYEKEE (reference sequence). The ends lost 0 bases at V and 10 bases at J; junction bases unmatched: 8. The CDR3 totals 14 residues. In DNA, the CDR3 is TGTGCCAGCAGCTTGGGGACAGGGCCCCCTCTAGCTTTCTTT. The encoded protein is CASSLGTGPPLAFF.

V usage is TRBV4-1 and J usage is TRBJ2-1; TRBD2 matches 10 bases. The trim removed 2 bases at V and 1 base at J, leaving 5 bases unmatched. There are 17 residues in the CDR3. Per the germline V gene, CDR1 is MGHRA and CDR2 is YSYEKL. CDR3 in amino acids: CASSQNVAGGSYNEQFF. CDR3 DNA sequence: TGCGCCAGCAGCCAAAATGTAGCGGGAGGATCCTACAATGAGCAGTTCTTC.

The genes are TRBV5-1 and TRBJ2-5, with D perhaps TRBD2 (5 bases). CDR1 is SGHRS, CDR2 YFSETQ, per germline. V was pared by 4 bases and J by 2 bases, with 18 bases between. The CDR3 length is 16 residues. CDR3 residues: CASSTRRAGLQETQYF. CDR3 nucleotides: TGCGCCAGCAGCACTAGACGGGCCGGCCTTCAAGAGACCCAGTACTTC.

The rearrangement joins TRBV30 to TRBJ2-5; the D is unclear. The germline V and J ends were trimmed by 4 bases and 2 bases, with 8 bases remaining between them. This CDR3 spans 12 amino acids. Germline V gives CDR1 GTSNPN, CDR2 SVGIG (reference sequence). The CDR3 bases are TGTGCCTGGAATAGAAGACAAGAGACCCAGTACTTC. The encoded protein is CAWNRRQETQYF.

The chain employs TRBV27 and TRBJ2-3; D is undetermined. The CDR3 sequence is 13 residues long. CDR1 MNHEY and CDR2 SMNVEV come from the germline V gene (reference sequence). Trimming took off 3 bases at V and 4 bases at J, with 8 bases between the two ends. CDR3 loop: CASSFRNSDTQYF. For the CDR3, the DNA is TGTGCCAGCAGTTTCCGAAACTCAGATACGCAGTATTTT.

The CDR3 region has the DNA TGTGCCAGCAGCCCGTGGCCTAATGAAAAACTGTTTTTT. It yields the protein CASSPWPNEKLFF. The gene calls are TRBV7-8 and TRBJ1-4; D call uncertain. This CDR3 comprises 13 residues. Germline CDR1 SGHVS, CDR2 FQNEAQ. The V end was cut by 5 bases, the J end by 3 bases, with 7 bases between.

The CDR3 coding sequence is TGTGCCAGCAGCGTCGGGACCGCGGGGCTTGAGCAGTTCTTC. It yields the protein CASSVGTAGLEQFF. The chain carries TRBV25-1 and TRBJ2-1; D is possibly TRBD2 (6 bases). V gave up 6 bases and J gave up 9 bases, with 18 bases separating them. The CDR3 is 14 amino acids. From germline, CDR1 is MGHDK and CDR2 SYGVNS. Full variable domain (rest looked up from reference TRBV25-1 and TRBJ2-1): EADIYQTPRYLVIGTGKKITLECSQTMGHDKMYWYQQDPGMELHLIHYSYGVNSTEKGDLSSESTVSRIRTEHFPLTLESARPSHTSQYLCASSVGTAGLEQFFGPGTRLTVL.

The V gene is TRBV7-2, the J gene TRBJ2-1, with 11 bases fitting TRBD2. The V gene's germline CDR1 is SGHTA and CDR2 FQGNSA. The V and J ends lost 8 bases and 9 bases, in that order; junction bases with no gene match: 9. The length of the CDR3 is 14 residues. As DNA, the CDR3 is TGTGCCAGCTCCTCAACTAGCGGGAGCGTTGAGCAGTTCTTC. It encodes CASSSTSGSVEQFF.

The chain couples TRBV12-5 to TRBJ1-4; unclear D gene. Trimming pared 0 bases from V and 0 bases from J, leaving 20 bases between. In germline, CDR1 is LGHNT, CDR2 FRNRAP. CDR3 length: 20 residues. Here the CDR3 DNA reads TGTGCTAGTGGTTTGGTAACTCTTTGTAATTCGCCGGCAACTAATGAAAAACTGTTTTTT. Residues: CASGLVTLCNSPATNEKLFF.

This clone was detected once. The J gene is TRBJ2-2, the V gene TRBV15, with TRBD1 as a possible D gene (6 bases). Germline V CDR1 and CDR2: LNHNV, YYDKDF (reference sequence). The CDR3 sequence is 14 residues long. V was pared by 0 bases and J by 6 bases, with 8 bases between. This CDR3 is CATSRDKGAGELFF. DNA of the CDR3: TGTGCCACCAGCAGAGATAAGGGGGCCGGGGAGCTGTTTTTT. The full variable domain, with the rest looked up from reference TRBV15 and TRBJ2-2, is DAMVIQNPRYQVTQFGKPVTLSCSQTLNHNVMYWYQQKSSQAPKLLFHYYDKDFNNEADTPDNFQSRRPNTSFCFLDIRSPGLGDTAMYLCATSRDKGAGELFFGEGSRLTVL.

Of note for this clone: This same CDR3 is encoded by further DNA sequences in the sample. This rearrangement joins TRBV7-2 to TRBJ2-1; D unclear. CDR1 and CDR2 from the germline V gene are SGHTA and FQGNSA. The CDR3 has 13 amino acids. V lost 5 bases and J 0 bases, leaving 5 bases between the germline ends. CDR3 sequence reads: CASSPRSYNEQFF. CDR3 DNA sequence: TGTGCCAGCAGCCCCCGCTCCTACAATGAGCAGTTCTTC.

The chain uses TRBV4-2 and TRBJ2-5; 7 nucleotides line up with TRBD2. The CDR3 consists of 16 residues. V was clipped by 0 bases and J by 1 base; unmatched bases: 5. Germline lookup yields CDR1 LGHNA and CDR2 YNFKEQ. DNA for the CDR3: TGTGCCAGCAGCCAAGAGACTAGCCGGGCCCAAGAGACCCAGTACTTC. Its translation is CASSQETSRAQETQYF.

The V call is TRBV5-1, the J call TRBJ2-1; perhaps TRBD2 as D (6 bases). V dropped 2 bases and J dropped 0 bases, with 9 bases sitting between them. This CDR3 has 15 residues. Germline CDR1 is SGHRS and CDR2 is YFSETQ. The CDR3 region has the DNA TGCGCCAGCAGCTTTCAGGGAGGCTCCTACAATGAGCAGTTCTTC. Translating it yields CASSFQGGSYNEQFF.

This clone was detected only a few times. V usage is TRBV28 and J usage is TRBJ2-3; the D gene is possibly TRBD1 (5 bases). V lost 2 bases and J lost 4, with 10 bases in between. Germline V gives CDR1 MDHEN, CDR2 SYDVKM. This CDR3 is 14 amino acids long. CDR3 in DNA: TGTGCCAGCAGTTTACAGGGTAGGGCAGATACGCAGTATTTT. Amino acid sequence: CASSLQGRADTQYF.

This chain links TRBV7-9 with TRBJ1-2, with D unresolved. The germline V and J ends were trimmed by 4 bases and 4 bases, with 16 bases remaining between them. The CDR3 extends over 15 amino acids. The germline CDR1 and CDR2 sequences are SEHNR and FQNEAQ (reference sequence). CDR3 sequence (DNA): TGTGCCAGCAGCTCCGGCGAGTGGAGAGTCTATGGCTACACCTTC. It codes for CASSSGEWRVYGYTF.

This clone was observed a single time. The rearrangement links TRBV24-1 to TRBJ2-1; 9 bases agree with TRBD2. The trim removed 5 bases at V and 5 bases at J, leaving 6 bases unmatched. CDR3 length equals 15 residues. The germline V gene has CDR1 KGHDR and CDR2 SFDVKD. The CDR3 region has the DNA TGTGCCACCAGTGTGGCGGGAGGGGCAAACAATGAGCAGTTCTTC. This sequence encodes CATSVAGGANNEQFF.

This chain joins TRBV19 and TRBJ2-1; D perhaps matches TRBD2 (7 bases). Trimming shortened V by 1 base and J by 9 bases, and 13 bases separated the two germline ends. The CDR3 sequence is 14 residues long. Germline V gene sequence: CDR1 LNHDA, CDR2 SQIVND (reference sequence). CDR3 bases: TGTGCCAGTAGTATAGCGGGGGGCTACGGTGAGCAGTTCTTC. It yields the protein CASSIAGGYGEQFF.

The V and J genes are TRBV6-5 and TRBJ1-6; D possibly corresponds to TRBD1 (6 bases). Trimming shortened V by 6 bases and J by 7 bases, and 13 bases separated the two germline ends. Germline-derived CDR1 and CDR2 are MNHEY and SVGAGI. The CDR3 extends over 14 amino acids. The CDR3 DNA sequence: TGTGCCAGCAGGGTGACAGGAACGAATTCACCCCTCCACTTT. Translation: CASRVTGTNSPLHF.